Here is one T cell receptor beta chain with its context. This sample is drawn from a study of CD8 T cells in Susac syndrome. After extraction with the RNeasy kit, about 0.5 to 1 ug of the RNA was reverse transcribed using random hexamers. TCRdb reprocessed the immunoSEQ multiplex PCR reads with MiXCR, giving one entry per CDR3 protein. Among roughly 190,000 distinct CDR3 sequences listed, about 95% were seen once. This CDR3 spans 13 amino acids. V was pared by 5 bases and J by 4 bases, with 12 bases between. The germline V gene has CDR1 GTSNPN and CDR2 SVGIG (reference sequence). The chain has TRBV30 and TRBJ1-5, with D tentatively TRBD1 (6 bases). The TCR originated in a human donor in good health. The sample was CD4+ T cells from PBMCs. CDR3 DNA: TGTGCCTGGCTGGACAGATCAAATCAGCCCCAGCATTTT. Translated, it gives CAWLDRSNQPQHF.